This record covers a single TCR beta chain. This specimen comes from a study of blood T cell repertoires in COVID-19. Data came from immunoSEQ multiplex PCR; TCRdb stores just in-frame clones and leaves some out. This sample has roughly 160,000 clones; about 80% occur once, and the top ten carry approximately 11%. Germline V gene lookup returns CDR1 SGHTA and CDR2 FQGNSA. V dropped 2 bases and J dropped 7 bases, with 14 bases sitting between them. The CDR3 is 14 amino acids. This receptor was taken from a man aged 70-80 years with active or convalescent COVID-19. V usage is TRBV7-2 and J usage is TRBJ1-2; possible D gene TRBD1, 5 bases. Material: peripheral blood. This CDR3 is CASSLRGGWSGYTF. CDR3 in DNA: TGTGCCAGCAGCTTACGGGGGGGTTGGTCTGGCTACACCTTC.